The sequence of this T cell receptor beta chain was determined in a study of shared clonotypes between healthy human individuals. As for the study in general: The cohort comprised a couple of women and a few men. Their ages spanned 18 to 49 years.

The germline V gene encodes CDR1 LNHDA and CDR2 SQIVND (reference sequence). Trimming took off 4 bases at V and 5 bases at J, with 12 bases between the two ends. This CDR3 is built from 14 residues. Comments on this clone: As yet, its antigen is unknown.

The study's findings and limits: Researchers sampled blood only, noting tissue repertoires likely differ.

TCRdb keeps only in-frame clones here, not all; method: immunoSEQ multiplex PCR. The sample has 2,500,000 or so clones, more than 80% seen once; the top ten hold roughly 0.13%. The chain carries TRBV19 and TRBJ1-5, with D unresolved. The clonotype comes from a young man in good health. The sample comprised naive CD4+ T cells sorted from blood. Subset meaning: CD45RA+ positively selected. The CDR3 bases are TGTGCCAGTAGTAACATAAGAACAGATCAGCCCCAGCATTTT. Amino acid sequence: CASSNIRTDQPQHF.